This T cell receptor beta chain was retrieved from a study of blood T cell repertoires in COVID-19. Study-level information: COVID-19 samples collected from the United States, Italy and Spain covered acute and convalescent phases. In each case, the material was cDNA or gDNA derived from T cells, B-cell-depleted T cells, or PBMCs.

Source study methods: Quantification of nucleated cells was approximated via reference gene primer amplification. The method was immunoSEQ multiplex PCR; TCRdb's version includes in-frame clones alone and lacks a portion of them. That table supplies the V and J calls and clone size; D and trimming were determined from the DNA. This sample has over 100,000 clones; under 90% occur once, and the top ten carry 6.6%. The CDR3 consists of 15 residues. V was trimmed by 5 bases and J by 0 bases, leaving 11 bases between them. The germline V gene has CDR1 LNHDA and CDR2 SQIVND (reference sequence). The chain is built from TRBV19 and TRBJ1-5; no firm D call. What was sequenced was peripheral blood. This clonotype was obtained from a woman aged 45-65 years with acute or convalescent COVID-19. CDR3 sequence: CASSQRGFSNQPQHF. The CDR3 DNA reads TGTGCCAGTAGTCAGCGAGGGTTTAGCAATCAGCCCCAGCATTTT.